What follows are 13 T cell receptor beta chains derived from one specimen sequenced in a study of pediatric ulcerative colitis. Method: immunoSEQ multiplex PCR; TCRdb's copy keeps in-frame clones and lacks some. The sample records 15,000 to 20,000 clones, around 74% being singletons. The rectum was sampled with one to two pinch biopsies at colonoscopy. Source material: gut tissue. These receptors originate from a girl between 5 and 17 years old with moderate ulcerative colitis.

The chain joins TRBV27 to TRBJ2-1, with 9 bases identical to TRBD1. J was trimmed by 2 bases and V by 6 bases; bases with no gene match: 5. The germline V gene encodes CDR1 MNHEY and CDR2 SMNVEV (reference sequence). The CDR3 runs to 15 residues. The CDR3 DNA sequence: TGTGCCAGCAGGGGGGGACAGGGTCCCTACAATGAGCAGTTCTTC. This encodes CASRGGQGPYNEQFF.

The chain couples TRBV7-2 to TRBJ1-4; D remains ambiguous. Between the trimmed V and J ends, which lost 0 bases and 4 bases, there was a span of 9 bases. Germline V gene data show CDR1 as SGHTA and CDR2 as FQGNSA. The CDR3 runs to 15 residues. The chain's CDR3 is CASSLAAGGNEKLFF. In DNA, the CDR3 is TGTGCCAGCAGCTTAGCGGCAGGAGGTAATGAAAAACTGTTTTTT.

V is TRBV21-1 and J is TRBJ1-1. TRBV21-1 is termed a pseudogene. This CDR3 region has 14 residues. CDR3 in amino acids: CASSVNRRGTEAFF. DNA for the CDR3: TGTGCCAGCAGCGTAAATCGGAGGGGCACTGAAGCTTTCTTT.

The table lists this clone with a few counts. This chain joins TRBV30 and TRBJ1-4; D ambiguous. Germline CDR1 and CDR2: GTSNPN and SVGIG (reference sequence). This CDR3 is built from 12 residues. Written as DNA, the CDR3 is TGTGCTGCCCGGACCTCGAATGAAAAACTGTTTTTT. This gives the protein CAARTSNEKLFF. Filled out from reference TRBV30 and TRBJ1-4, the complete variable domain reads SQTIHQWPATLVQPVGSPLSLECTVEGTSNPNLYWYRQAAGRGLQLLFYSVGIGQISSEVPQNLSASRPQDRQFILSSKKLLLSDSGFYLCAARTSNEKLFFGSGTQLSVL.

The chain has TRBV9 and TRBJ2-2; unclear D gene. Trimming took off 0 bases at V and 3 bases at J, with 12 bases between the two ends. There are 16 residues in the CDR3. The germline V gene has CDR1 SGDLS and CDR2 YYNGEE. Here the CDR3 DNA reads TGTGCCAGCAGCGTAGGATCTTCAGACTACACCGGGGAGCTGTTTTTT. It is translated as CASSVGSSDYTGELFF.

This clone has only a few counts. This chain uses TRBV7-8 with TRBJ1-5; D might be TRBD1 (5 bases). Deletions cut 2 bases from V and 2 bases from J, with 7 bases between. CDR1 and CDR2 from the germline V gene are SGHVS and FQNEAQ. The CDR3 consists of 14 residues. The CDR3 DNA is TGTGCCAGCAGCTTACAAGGGGGCAATCAGCCCCAGCATTTT. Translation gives CASSLQGGNQPQHF.

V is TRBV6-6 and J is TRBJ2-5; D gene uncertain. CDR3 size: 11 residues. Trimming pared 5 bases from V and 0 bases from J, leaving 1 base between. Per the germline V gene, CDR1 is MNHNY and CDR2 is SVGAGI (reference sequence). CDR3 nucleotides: TGTGCCAGCAGTAACCAAGAGACCCAGTACTTC. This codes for CASSNQETQYF.

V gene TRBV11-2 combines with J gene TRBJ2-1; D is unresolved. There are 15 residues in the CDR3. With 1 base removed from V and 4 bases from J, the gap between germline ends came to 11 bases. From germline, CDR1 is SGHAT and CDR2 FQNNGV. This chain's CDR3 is CASSLVLHRYNEQFF. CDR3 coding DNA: TGTGCCAGCAGCTTAGTCCTTCACAGATACAATGAGCAGTTCTTC.

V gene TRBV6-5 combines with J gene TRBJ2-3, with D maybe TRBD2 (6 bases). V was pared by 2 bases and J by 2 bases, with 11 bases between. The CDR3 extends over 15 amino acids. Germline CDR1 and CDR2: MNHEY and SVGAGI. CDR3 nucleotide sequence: TGTGCCAGCAGTTACGGTACGGGAGACACAGATACGCAGTATTTT. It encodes CASSYGTGDTDTQYF.

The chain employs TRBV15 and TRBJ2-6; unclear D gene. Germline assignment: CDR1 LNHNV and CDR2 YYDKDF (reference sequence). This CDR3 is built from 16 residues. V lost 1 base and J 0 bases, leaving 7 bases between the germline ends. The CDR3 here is CATSRVLGSGANVLTF. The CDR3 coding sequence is TGTGCCACCAGCAGAGTGCTGGGCTCTGGGGCCAACGTCCTGACTTTC.

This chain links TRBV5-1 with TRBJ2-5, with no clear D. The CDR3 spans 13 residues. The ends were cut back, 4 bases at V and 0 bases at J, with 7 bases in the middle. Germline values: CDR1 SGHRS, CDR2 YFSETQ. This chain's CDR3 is CASSADNQETQYF. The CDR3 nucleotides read TGCGCCAGCAGCGCCGACAACCAAGAGACCCAGTACTTC.

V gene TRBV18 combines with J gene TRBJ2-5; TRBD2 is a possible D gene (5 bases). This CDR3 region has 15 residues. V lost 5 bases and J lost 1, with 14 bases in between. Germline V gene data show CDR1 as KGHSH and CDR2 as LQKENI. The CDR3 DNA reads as TGTGCCAGCTCAGCGGGCCGGCTCCTCCAAGAGACCCAGTACTTC. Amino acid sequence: CASSAGRLLQETQYF. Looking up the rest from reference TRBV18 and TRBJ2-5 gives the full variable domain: NAGVMQNPRHLVRRRGQEARLRCSPMKGHSHVYWYRQLPEEGLKFMVYLQKENIIDESGMPKERFSAEFPKEGPSILRIQQVVRGDSAAYFCASSAGRLLQETQYFGPGTRLLVL.

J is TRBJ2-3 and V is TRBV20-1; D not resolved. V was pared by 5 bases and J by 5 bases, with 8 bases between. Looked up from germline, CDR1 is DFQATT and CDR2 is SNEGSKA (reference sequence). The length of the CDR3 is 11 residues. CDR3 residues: CSALKIDTQYF. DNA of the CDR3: TGCAGTGCTCTAAAGATAGATACGCAGTATTTT.